The TCR beta chain under discussion was sequenced for a study of human T cells and chemical hapten exposure. CDR3 length: 17 residues. The junction had 10 bases not matched to a gene; V was cut back by 0 bases and J by 2 bases. Germline CDR1 SGHTA, CDR2 FQGNSA. TCRdb re-analysed the RACE reads in MiXCR, keeping a single row per CDR3 protein. In the table there are about 120,000 distinct CDR3 sequences, 12% of which are singletons. A single count supports this clonotype. The time point denotes: patch test 1, 2 weeks after DPC sensitization. Described treatment: therapeutic diphenylcyclopropenone sensitization with weekly scalp DPC.

The sequenced sample was whole blood, obtained in connection with sensitization to the hapten diphenylcyclopropenone (DPC). The rearrangement joins TRBV7-2 to TRBJ2-7; 7 bases fit TRBD2. The source is a woman aged 45-65 years with alopecia areata. Some clones in this sample may be carry-over from other donors' samples. The CDR3 region is CASSLAVQRGYTYEQYF. CDR3 nucleotides: TGTGCCAGCAGCTTAGCGGTCCAGCGGGGTTATACCTACGAGCAGTACTTC.